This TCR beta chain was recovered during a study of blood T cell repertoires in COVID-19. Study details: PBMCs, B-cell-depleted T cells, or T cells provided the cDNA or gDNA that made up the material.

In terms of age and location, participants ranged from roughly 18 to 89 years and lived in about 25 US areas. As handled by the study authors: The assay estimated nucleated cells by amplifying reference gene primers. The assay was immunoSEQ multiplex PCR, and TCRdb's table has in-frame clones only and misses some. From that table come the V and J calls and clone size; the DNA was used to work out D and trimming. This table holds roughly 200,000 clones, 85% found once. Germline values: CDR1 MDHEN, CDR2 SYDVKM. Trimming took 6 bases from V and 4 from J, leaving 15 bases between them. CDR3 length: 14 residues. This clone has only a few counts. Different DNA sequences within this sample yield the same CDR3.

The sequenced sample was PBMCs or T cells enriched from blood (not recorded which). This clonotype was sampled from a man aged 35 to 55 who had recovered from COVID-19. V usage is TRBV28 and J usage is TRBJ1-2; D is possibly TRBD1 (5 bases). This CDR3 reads CASSPGWGGYGYTF. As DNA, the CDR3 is TGTGCCAGCAGCCCAGGGTGGGGGGGCTATGGCTACACCTTC.